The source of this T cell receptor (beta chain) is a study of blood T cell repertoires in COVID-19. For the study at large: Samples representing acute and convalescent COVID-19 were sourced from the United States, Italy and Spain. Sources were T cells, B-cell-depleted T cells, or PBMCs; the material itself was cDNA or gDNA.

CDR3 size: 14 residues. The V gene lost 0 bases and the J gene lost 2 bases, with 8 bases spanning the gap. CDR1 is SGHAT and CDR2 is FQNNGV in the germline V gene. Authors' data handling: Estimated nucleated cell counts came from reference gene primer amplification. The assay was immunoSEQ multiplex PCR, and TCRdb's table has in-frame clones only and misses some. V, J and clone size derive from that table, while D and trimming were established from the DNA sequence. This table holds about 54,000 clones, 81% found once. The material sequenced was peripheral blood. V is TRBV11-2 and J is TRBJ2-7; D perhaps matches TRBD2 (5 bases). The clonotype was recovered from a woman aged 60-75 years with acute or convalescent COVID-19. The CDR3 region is CASSLEPTTYEQYF. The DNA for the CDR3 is TGTGCCAGCAGCTTAGAACCGACTACCTACGAGCAGTACTTC.